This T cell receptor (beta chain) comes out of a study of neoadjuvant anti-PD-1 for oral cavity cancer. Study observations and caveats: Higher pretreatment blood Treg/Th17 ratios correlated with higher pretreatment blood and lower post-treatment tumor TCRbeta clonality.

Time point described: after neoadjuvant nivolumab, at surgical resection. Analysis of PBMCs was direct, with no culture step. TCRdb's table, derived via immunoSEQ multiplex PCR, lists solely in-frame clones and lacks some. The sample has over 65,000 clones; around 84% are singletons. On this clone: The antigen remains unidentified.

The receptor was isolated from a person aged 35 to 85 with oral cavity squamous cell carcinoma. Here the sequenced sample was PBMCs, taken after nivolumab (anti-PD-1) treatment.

This CDR3 reads CASSLSPQETQYF. The CDR3 DNA is TGTGCCAGCAGCTTAAGTCCTCAAGAGACCCAGTACTTC. The chain couples TRBV7-3 to TRBJ2-5; D remains ambiguous. This CDR3 region has 13 residues. Trimming stripped 1 base from V and 2 bases from J, with 5 bases between. In germline, CDR1 is SGHTA, CDR2 FQGTGA.